Listed here are 8 T cell receptor beta chains from one sample, sequenced in a study of identical twins. One entry per CDR3 protein, called by TCRdb with MiXCR from the 5' RACE reads. Of some 270,000 distinct CDR3 sequences listed, about 8.5% were seen once; the top ten hold less than 4%. This sample also belongs to another study, concerning yellow fever vaccine responses in identical twins.

The sequenced material came from CD8+ T cells sorted from blood. Source of these receptors: a woman between 18 and 29 years old in good health.

This clonotype occurred a few times. The V gene is TRBV4-3, the J gene TRBJ2-7; 7 nucleotides line up with TRBD2. Germline CDR1 LGHNA, CDR2 YSLEER. The CDR3 spans 16 residues. J lost 3 bases, V lost 2 bases, and 10 bases had no gene match. The CDR3 nucleotides are TGCGCCAGCAGCCAAAACCCTCTAGCGGAGATCTACGAGCAGTACTTC. Encoded protein: CASSQNPLAEIYEQYF.

At least ten counts were recorded for this clonotype. The J gene is TRBJ2-1, the V gene TRBV27; D call uncertain. The germline CDR1 and CDR2 sequences are MNHEY and SMNVEV (reference sequence). V lost 2 bases, J lost 6 bases, and 11 bases lay in between. CDR3 length: 14 amino acids. CDR3 region: CASSLIFRGNEQFF. CDR3 nucleotides: TGTGCCAGCAGTTTAATATTTCGAGGCAATGAGCAGTTCTTC.

This clonotype came up a few times. V gene TRBV27 combines with J gene TRBJ2-3; D uncertain. Germline V gives CDR1 MNHEY, CDR2 SMNVEV (reference sequence). The CDR3 is made up of 15 amino acids. The V and J ends lost 0 bases and 14 bases respectively, with 21 bases between them. In nucleotides, the CDR3 is TGTGCCAGCAGTTTATCGAGAGTAGATAACAGTGACGCGTATTTT. Translation gives CASSLSRVDNSDAYF.

In this sample, this clonotype turned up a few times. The chain links TRBV6-5 to TRBJ1-2; D is possibly TRBD1 (5 bases). CDR3 length: 14 amino acids. V lost 0 bases, J lost 8 bases, and 13 bases lay in between. Germline V gene lookup returns CDR1 MNHEY and CDR2 SVGAGI. CDR3 sequence reads: CASSYSNTGQGYTF. The CDR3 nucleotides are TGTGCCAGCAGTTACTCTAACACAGGACAAGGCTACACCTTC.

This sequence joins TRBV28 and TRBJ2-7; a weak D match, TRBD1 (6 bases). The germline V gene encodes CDR1 MDHEN and CDR2 SYDVKM. Trimming took 3 bases from V and 2 from J, leaving 14 bases between them. This CDR3 has 15 amino acids. CDR3 nucleotide sequence: TGTGCCAGCAGTTTCCCCCAGGGGAGAACCTACGAGCAGTACTTC. It yields the protein CASSFPQGRTYEQYF.

Only a few counts were recorded for this clonotype. The chain uses TRBV2 and TRBJ1-4; D uncertain. Germline V gene lookup returns CDR1 SNHLY and CDR2 FYNNEI. The germline V and J ends were trimmed by 1 base and 6 bases, with 12 bases remaining between them. This CDR3 comprises 15 residues. CDR3 in amino acids: CASSEEPYEHEKLFF. The CDR3 DNA is TGTGCCAGCAGTGAAGAACCGTACGAGCATGAAAAACTGTTTTTT. Together with reference TRBV2 and TRBJ1-4, the CDR3 gives the full variable domain: EPEVTQTPSHQVTQMGQEVILRCVPISNHLYFYWYRQILGQKVEFLVSFYNNEISEKSEIFDDQFSVERPDGSNFTLKIRSTKLEDSAMYFCASSEEPYEHEKLFFGSGTQLSVL.

This sequence joins TRBV5-1 and TRBJ1-1; 7 nucleotides line up with TRBD1. This CDR3 has 15 residues. Germline CDR1 SGHRS, CDR2 YFSETQ. Trimming at V came to 2 bases and at J to 1 base, leaving 5 bases not matched to a gene. The CDR3 loop is CASSFDRVWNTEAFF. The DNA of the CDR3 is TGCGCCAGCAGCTTCGACAGGGTTTGGAACACTGAAGCTTTCTTT.

V and J are TRBV7-9 and TRBJ2-5; 7 nucleotides line up with TRBD1. This CDR3 is built from 15 residues. Germline CDR1 SEHNR, CDR2 FQNEAQ (reference sequence). With V trimmed by 4 bases and J by 4 bases, 9 bases remained unmatched. CDR3 nucleotides: TGTGCCAGCAGCTACCAAGACAGGGTGTCAGAGACCCAGTACTTC. Encoded protein: CASSYQDRVSETQYF. Drawing the rest from reference TRBV7-9 and TRBJ2-5, the complete variable domain is DTGVSQNPRHKITKRGQNVTFRCDPISEHNRLYWYRQTLGQGPEFLTYFQNEAQLEKSRLLSDRFSAERPKGSFSTLEIQRTEQGDSAMYLCASSYQDRVSETQYFGPGTRLLVL.